Listed below are T cell receptor beta chains from one sample, sequenced in a study of T cell responses to AZD1222 COVID-19 vaccine. Assay: immunoSEQ multiplex PCR; the TCRdb copy retains only in-frame clones and omits some. The sample holds around 260,000 clones, approximately 93% seen once. The sample consisted of peripheral blood, taken on day 0 of AZD1222 vaccination. Receptor source: an adult in good health. The CDR3 runs from the conserved cysteine through the conserved F or W. The order of the fields is J gene, V gene, CDR3 protein.

TRBJ2-7 TRBV6-7 CASSYSTSSLLQYF
TRBJ2-7 TRBV5-4 CASSLAWTGSYEQYF
TRBJ1-1 TRBV28 CASSFTTEAFF
TRBJ2-2 TRBV7-3 CASSSTGWPTGELFF
TRBJ2-1 TRBV15 CATSRDFNSLQFF
TRBJ1-5 TRBV4-1 CASSQDMMAGLGSQPQHF
TRBJ2-1 TRBV5-1 CASSPAGDRGNEQFF
TRBJ2-7 TRBV7-2 CASSLGQRYEQYF
TRBJ1-2 TRBV28 CASRFKGLGYTF
TRBJ2-1 TRBV18 CASSPATSGTGNEQFF
TRBJ1-6 TRBV6-1 CASSEADRGVPNSPLHF
TRBJ1-1 TRBV30 CAWRRTMNTEAFF
TRBJ2-2 TRBV11-3 CASSRLAGGHMTGELFF
TRBJ1-4 TRBV6-5 CASSSGQVSEKLFF
TRBJ2-1 TRBV6-1 CASSEGLGVGEQFF